This T cell receptor (beta chain) came from a study of CD8 T cells in Susac syndrome. Reverse transcription of roughly 0.45 to 1 ug RNA was carried out with random hexamers. TCRdb re-derived calls from the immunoSEQ multiplex PCR reads in MiXCR, one entry per CDR3 protein. Counted here are about 300,000 distinct CDR3 sequences, approximately 90% occurring once; the ten biggest clones make up about 0.07%. The CDR3 is 16 residues long. Trimming took off 3 bases at V and 7 bases at J, with 22 bases between the two ends. In germline, CDR1 is GTSNPN, CDR2 SVGIG (reference sequence). Negative isolation was used for CD8+ and CD4+ T cells and FACS enrichment for TEMRA cells.

Sequenced: CD4+ T cells from PBMCs. The TCR sequence derives from a human donor with multiple sclerosis. This chain connects TRBV30 to TRBJ2-1; D perhaps matches TRBD2 (6 bases). The CDR3 reads CAWSVLFGGAPNEQFF. In DNA, the CDR3 is TGTGCCTGGAGCGTTCTCTTCGGAGGGGCACCTAATGAGCAGTTCTTC.